This entry concerns a single T cell receptor (beta chain). The sample originates from a study of blood T cells in healthy people across ages. Looking at the study overall: Capture by template switching was about one barcoded beta molecule per two T cells.

With a J-beta primer mix and a sample-barcoded 5' primer, a second PCR ran roughly 6 to 11 cycles. The authors tagged each cDNA molecule using a template-switch adaptor with 12 random nucleotides. TCRdb recomputed calls from the 5' RACE reads with MiXCR, one row per CDR3 protein. The table records more than 650,000 distinct CDR3 sequences, roughly 20% of them present only once. With 0 bases removed from V and 0 bases from J, the gap between germline ends came to 17 bases. Germline V gene sequence: CDR1 MNHEY, CDR2 SVGAGI. The CDR3 contains 18 residues. The V gene is TRBV6-5, the J gene TRBJ2-5; D perhaps matches TRBD2 (5 bases). The sequenced sample consisted of blood. The clonotype originates from a man in his 70s in good health. The CDR3 region is CASSYSRRSLRDQETQYF. The DNA for the CDR3 is TGTGCCAGCAGTTACTCGCGGAGATCTTTGCGGGACCAAGAGACCCAGTACTTC.